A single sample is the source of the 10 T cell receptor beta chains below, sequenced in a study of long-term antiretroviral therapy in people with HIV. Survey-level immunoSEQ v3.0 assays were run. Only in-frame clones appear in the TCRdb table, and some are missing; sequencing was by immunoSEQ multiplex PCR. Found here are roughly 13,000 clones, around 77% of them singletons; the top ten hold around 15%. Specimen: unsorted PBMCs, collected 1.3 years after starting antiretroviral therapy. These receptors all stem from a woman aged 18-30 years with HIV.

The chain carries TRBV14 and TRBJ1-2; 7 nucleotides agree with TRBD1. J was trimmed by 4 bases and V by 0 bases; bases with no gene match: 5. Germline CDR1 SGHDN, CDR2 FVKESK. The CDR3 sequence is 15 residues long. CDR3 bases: TGTGCCAGCAGCCAAGATCTTGGGACAGCCTATGGCTACACCTTC. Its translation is CASSQDLGTAYGYTF.

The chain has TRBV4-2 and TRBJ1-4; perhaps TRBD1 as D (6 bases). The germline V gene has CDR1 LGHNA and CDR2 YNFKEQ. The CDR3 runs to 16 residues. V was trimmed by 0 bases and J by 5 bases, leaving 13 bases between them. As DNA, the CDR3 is TGTGCCAGCAGCCAAGATAGCCAGGACAGAAATGAAAAACTGTTTTTT. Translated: CASSQDSQDRNEKLFF.

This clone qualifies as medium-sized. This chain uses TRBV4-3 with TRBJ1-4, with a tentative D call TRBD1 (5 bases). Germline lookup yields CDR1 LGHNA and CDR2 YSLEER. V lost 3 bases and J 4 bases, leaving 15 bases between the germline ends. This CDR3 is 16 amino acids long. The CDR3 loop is CASSQKVGLVNEKLFF. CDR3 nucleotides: TGCGCCAGCAGCCAGAAGGTGGGGCTGGTTAATGAAAAACTGTTTTTT.

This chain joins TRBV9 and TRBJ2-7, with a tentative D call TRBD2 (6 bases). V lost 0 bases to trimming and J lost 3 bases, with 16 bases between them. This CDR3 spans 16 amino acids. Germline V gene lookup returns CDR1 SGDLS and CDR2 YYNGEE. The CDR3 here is CASSVDGRPPFYEQYF. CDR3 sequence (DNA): TGTGCCAGCAGCGTAGATGGGAGGCCTCCTTTCTACGAGCAGTACTTC. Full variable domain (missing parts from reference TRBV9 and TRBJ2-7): DSGVTQTPKHLITATGQRVTLRCSPRSGDLSVYWYQQSLDQGLQFLIQYYNGEERAKGNILERFSAQQFPDLHSELNLSSLELGDSALYFCASSVDGRPPFYEQYFGPGTRLTVT.

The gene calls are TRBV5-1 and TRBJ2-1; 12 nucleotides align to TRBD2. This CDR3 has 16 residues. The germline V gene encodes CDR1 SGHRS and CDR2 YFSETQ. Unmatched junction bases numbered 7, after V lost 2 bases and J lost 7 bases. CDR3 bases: TGCGCCAGCAGCTTCCCATCTAGCGGGGGGGCTAATGAGCAGTTCTTC. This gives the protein CASSFPSSGGANEQFF.

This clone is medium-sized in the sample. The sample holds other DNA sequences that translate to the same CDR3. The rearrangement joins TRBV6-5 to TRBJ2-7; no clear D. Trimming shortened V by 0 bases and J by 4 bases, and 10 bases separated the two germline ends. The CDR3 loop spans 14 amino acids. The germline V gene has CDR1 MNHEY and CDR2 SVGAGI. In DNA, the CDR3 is TGTGCCAGCAGTTACTCCCTGGCAGAATACGAGCAGTACTTC. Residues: CASSYSLAEYEQYF.

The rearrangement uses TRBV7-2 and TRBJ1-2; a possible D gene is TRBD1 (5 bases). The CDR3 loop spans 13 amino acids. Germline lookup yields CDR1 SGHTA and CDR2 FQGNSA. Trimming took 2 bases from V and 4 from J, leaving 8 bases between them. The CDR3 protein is CASSLSGGYGYTF. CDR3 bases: TGTGCCAGCAGCTTATCGGGGGGCTATGGCTACACCTTC.

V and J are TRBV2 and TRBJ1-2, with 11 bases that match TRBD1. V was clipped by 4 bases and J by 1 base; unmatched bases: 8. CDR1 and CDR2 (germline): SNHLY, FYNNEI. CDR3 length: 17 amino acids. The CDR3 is CASSVQGQGAGNYGYTF. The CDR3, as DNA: TGTGCCAGCAGTGTACAAGGACAGGGGGCCGGTAACTATGGCTACACCTTC.

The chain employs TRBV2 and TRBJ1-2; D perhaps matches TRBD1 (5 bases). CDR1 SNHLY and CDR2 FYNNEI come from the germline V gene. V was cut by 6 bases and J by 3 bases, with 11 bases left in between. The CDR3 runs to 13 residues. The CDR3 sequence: CASRPGQDYGYTF. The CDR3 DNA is TGTGCCAGCAGGCCCGGACAAGACTATGGCTACACCTTC.

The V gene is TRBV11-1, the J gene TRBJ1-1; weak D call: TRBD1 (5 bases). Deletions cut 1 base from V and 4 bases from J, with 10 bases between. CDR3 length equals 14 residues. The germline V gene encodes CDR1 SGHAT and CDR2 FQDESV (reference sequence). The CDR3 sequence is CASSLGGESTEAFF. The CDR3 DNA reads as TGTGCCAGCAGCTTAGGGGGCGAGAGCACTGAAGCTTTCTTT.